Each of the 21 T cell receptor beta chains below was sequenced from the same sample in a study of T cells in Graves' hyperthyroidism and ophthalmopathy. The CDR3 regions of TCR beta were amplified from RNA transcripts. HTBI primers drove first-round RT-PCR of the TCR CDR3. One entry per CDR3 protein, called by TCRdb with MiXCR from the multiplex PCR reads. The data hold 490,000 or so distinct CDR3 sequences, with approximately 22% observed a single time. Material for sequencing was blood. The receptors here all came from a woman in her seventies with Graves' ophthalmopathy.

V and J are TRBV19 and TRBJ1-2; D not certain. With 2 bases removed from V and 8 bases from J, the gap between germline ends came to 12 bases. The CDR3 has 13 residues. Germline V gene data show CDR1 as LNHDA and CDR2 as SQIVND (reference sequence). As DNA, the CDR3 is TGTGCCAGTAGTATATTTAAGGGAATCGGCTACACCTTC. This sequence encodes CASSIFKGIGYTF.

This clonotype was seen repeatedly, ten times or more. CDR3 sequence: CASSLITGDYGYTF. CDR3 nucleotides: TGCGCCAGCAGCCTAATAACAGGGGACTATGGCTACACCTTC. The chain combines TRBV5-1 with TRBJ1-2; 7 bases line up with TRBD1. V dropped 4 bases and J dropped 3; count of bases not matched to a gene: 6. Germline V gives CDR1 SGHRS, CDR2 YFSETQ. CDR3 length equals 14 residues.

The CDR3 DNA sequence: TGTGCCAGTAGTCCGAGGAGGAACACCGGGGAGCTGTTTTTT. This sequence encodes CASSPRRNTGELFF. This chain joins TRBV19 and TRBJ2-2; D uncertain. CDR3 size: 14 residues. The germline V gene has CDR1 LNHDA and CDR2 SQIVND (reference sequence). Trimming cost V 5 bases and J 1 base, with 8 bases left between them.

This clonotype has a handful of counts. J is TRBJ1-5 and V is TRBV10-3; no reliable D call. The germline gives CDR1 ENHRY, CDR2 SYGVKD. This CDR3 has 13 residues. V lost 3 bases and J lost 2, with 5 bases in between. CDR3 loop: CAISDNRNQPQHF. Written as DNA, the CDR3 is TGTGCCATCAGTGATAATCGCAATCAGCCCCAGCATTTT.

The table lists this clonotype with many counts. This chain links TRBV27 with TRBJ2-2; weak D call: TRBD1 (5 bases). The CDR3 runs 15 residues. CDR1 and CDR2 from the germline V gene are MNHEY and SMNVEV (reference sequence). The V gene lost 5 bases and the J gene lost 4 bases, with 14 bases spanning the gap. As DNA, the CDR3 is TGTGCCAGCAGTATCCTCCCCGACAGCACCGGGGAGCTGTTTTTT. Translation: CASSILPDSTGELFF.

This clonotype was observed at least ten times. This chain links TRBV12-3 or TRBV12-4 with TRBJ1-2; 10 positions match TRBD1. Trimming cost V 6 bases and J 4 bases; bases outside gene matches: 11. CDR3 length: 16 amino acids. CDR3 protein: CASSTGQGTTSYGYTF. DNA of the CDR3: TGTGCCAGCAGCACGGGACAGGGGACAACGTCCTATGGCTACACCTTC.

The chain is built from TRBV5-6 and TRBJ2-1; D is perhaps TRBD1 or TRBD2 (5 bases each). CDR3 size: 15 residues. The V end lost 2 bases, the J end lost 5 bases, and 14 bases lay between the germline ends. Germline values: CDR1 SGHDT, CDR2 YYEEEE. CDR3 protein: CASSFRDGLDNEQFF. CDR3 DNA sequence: TGTGCCAGCAGCTTCCGGGACGGACTGGACAATGAGCAGTTCTTC.

This clonotype was counted a few times. This chain uses TRBV3-1 with TRBJ2-1; D call uncertain. CDR3 length: 15 amino acids. Germline CDR1 and CDR2: LGHDT and YNNKEL (reference sequence). V was trimmed by 4 bases and J by 1 base, leaving 11 bases between them. CDR3 in DNA: TGTGCCAGCAGCCCCGGCCTAGGGTCCTACAATGAGCAGTTCTTC. It encodes CASSPGLGSYNEQFF.

In this sample, this clonotype turned up a few times. J is TRBJ2-7 and V is TRBV30; D perhaps matches TRBD1 (5 bases). This CDR3 is 16 amino acids long. V was pared by 1 base and J by 3 bases, with 19 bases between. Germline loops: CDR1 GTSNPN, CDR2 SVGIG (reference sequence). DNA for the CDR3: TGTGCCTGGAGTGGATCTGGGGCCGTTAGATTCTACGAGCAGTACTTC. Its translation is CAWSGSGAVRFYEQYF.

The chain links TRBV11-1 to TRBJ2-1; 14 nucleotides agree with TRBD2. Germline lookup yields CDR1 SGHAT and CDR2 FQDESV (reference sequence). CDR3 length: 20 amino acids. J lost 4 bases, V lost 4 bases, and 15 bases had no gene match. For the CDR3, the DNA is TGTGCCAGCAGCTCTCCACCCCTGCGGACTAGCGGGAGGTTATACAATGAGCAGTTCTTC. It encodes CASSSPPLRTSGRLYNEQFF.

J is TRBJ1-2 and V is TRBV6-1; D unclear. The germline gives CDR1 MNHNS, CDR2 SASEGT. V was clipped by 6 bases and J by 8 bases, with 25 bases between them. CDR3 length: 16 residues. The CDR3 region has the DNA TGTGCCAGCAGGCAACCGAGCGGGGAGGGAGGATACGGCTACACCTTC. It yields the protein CASRQPSGEGGYGYTF.

This clonotype has only a few counts. The rearrangement uses TRBV30 and TRBJ2-7, with 8 bases identical to TRBD1. The CDR3 sequence is 14 residues long. Germline CDR1 reads GTSNPN; CDR2 reads SVGIG (reference sequence). After removal of 4 bases from V and 9 bases from J, the junction contained 14 bases not matched to a gene. The CDR3 here is CAWTSRDRWTRQYF. As DNA, the CDR3 is TGTGCCTGGACCTCCCGGGACAGGTGGACGCGGCAGTACTTC.

V gene TRBV6-1 combines with J gene TRBJ1-1, with 8 bases aligning to TRBD1. The germline CDR1 and CDR2 sequences are MNHNS and SASEGT. With 6 bases clipped from V and 2 bases from J, the junction kept 8 bases outside the gene matches. The CDR3 loop spans 15 amino acids. The CDR3 sequence is CASRQTGQANTEAFF. The CDR3 DNA is TGTGCCAGCAGACAAACGGGACAGGCTAACACTGAAGCTTTCTTT.

In this sample, this clonotype turned up many times. The rearrangement joins TRBV11-2 to TRBJ2-1; 8 bases line up with TRBD2. Germline values: CDR1 SGHAT, CDR2 FQNNGV. Trimming removed 5 bases from V and 4 bases from J; junction bases left unmatched: 7. CDR3 length equals 15 residues. The CDR3 DNA follows: TGTGCCAGCAGCCCGCGGGGGGTACCATACAATGAGCAGTTCTTC. It specifies CASSPRGVPYNEQFF.

This clonotype showed up many times. This chain connects TRBV12-3 or TRBV12-4 to TRBJ2-4; 10 positions match TRBD2. CDR3 length: 18 amino acids. Losses at the gene ends were 4 bases for V and 6 bases for J; bases not matched to a gene: 15. CDR3 coding DNA: TGTGCCAGCAGTTCCGCATTAGCGGGAGGACTTAATAGAAACATTCAGTACTTC. It yields the protein CASSSALAGGLNRNIQYF.

This chain uses TRBV24-1 with TRBJ2-2; no definite D call. The CDR3 is made up of 13 amino acids. The germline V gene encodes CDR1 KGHDR and CDR2 SFDVKD. Trimming took off 5 bases at V and 5 bases at J, with 8 bases between the two ends. CDR3 region: CATSGTMTGELFF. The CDR3 bases are TGTGCCACCAGTGGGACCATGACCGGGGAGCTGTTTTTT.

The chain couples TRBV6-1 to TRBJ2-1, with no clear D. The V gene's germline CDR1 is MNHNS and CDR2 SASEGT. V was pared by 5 bases and J by 0 bases, with 11 bases between. The CDR3 contains 15 residues. CDR3 in amino acids: CASSQFPSSYNEQFF. Here the CDR3 DNA reads TGTGCCAGCAGTCAGTTCCCGAGCTCCTACAATGAGCAGTTCTTC.

V is TRBV7-9 and J is TRBJ2-1, with D uncertain. Germline CDR1 reads SEHNR; CDR2 reads FQNEAQ (reference sequence). Trimming shortened V by 3 bases and J by 10 bases, and 10 bases separated the two germline ends. This CDR3 spans 12 amino acids. The CDR3 coding sequence is TGTGCCAGCAGCTTTACCTCTTACGAGCAGTTCTTC. It is translated as CASSFTSYEQFF.

This clonotype was seen repeatedly, ten times or more. The V call is TRBV6-1, the J call TRBJ1-5, with 10 bases matching TRBD1. There are 16 residues in the CDR3. CDR1 is MNHNS and CDR2 is SASEGT in the germline V gene. V trimming: 4 bases; J trimming: 4 bases; junction bases outside the gene matches: 7. The CDR3 sequence is CASSGTGTGANQPQHF. The CDR3 DNA follows: TGTGCCAGCAGTGGGACAGGGACAGGGGCAAATCAGCCCCAGCATTTT.

The genes are TRBV18 and TRBJ1-6, with unresolved D. Germline V CDR1 and CDR2: KGHSH, LQKENI. CDR3 length: 16 amino acids. V lost 6 bases to trimming and J lost 0 bases, with 12 bases between them. This CDR3 reads CASSRTGSSYNSPLHF. CDR3 bases: TGTGCCAGCTCCCGGACGGGAAGCTCCTATAATTCACCCCTCCACTTT.

This chain links TRBV6-1 with TRBJ2-2, with D tentatively TRBD2 (6 bases). Looked up from germline, CDR1 is MNHNS and CDR2 is SASEGT. With 6 bases removed from V and 6 bases from J, the gap between germline ends came to 14 bases. This CDR3 is built from 14 residues. The CDR3 DNA is TGTGCCAGCAGCGCCAAATGGAGGGCCGGGGAGCTGTTTTTT. Residues: CASSAKWRAGELFF.